This T cell receptor beta chain was recovered during a study of beta chain features in type 1 diabetes. The overall study: The patients were much like the healthy donors in age, gender and cell yields. Summed over all samples, the examined sorted cells came to about 110 million.

CD4+ naive, central memory, regulatory and stem cell-like memory subsets were isolated by sorting on CD45RO/CCR7/CD25/CD127/CD95/CD27. Concerning this clone itself: What it recognizes is unknown.

Expressed TCRB transcripts were sequenced, since all the RNA that had been isolated was reverse transcribed. Using immunoSEQ multiplex PCR, the repertoire was profiled, and TCRdb retains in-frame clones only, with some absent. Of about 340,000 clones in the sample, about a tenth were seen once. The CDR3 is made up of 13 amino acids. Looked up from germline, CDR1 is SGHTA and CDR2 is FQGNSA. Trimming took 1 base from V and 6 from J, leaving 9 bases between them. Findings and limits, study-wide: All four CD4+ subsets from Type 1 diabetes patients carried moderately but significantly shorter TCRB CDR3s.

The sequence was obtained from a young man with type 1 diabetes. Sequencing input: central memory CD4+ T cells from blood. The chain couples TRBV7-2 to TRBJ1-1; D is possibly TRBD1 (5 bases). The CDR3 DNA is TGTGCCAGCAGCTTAGGGACACAGCCTGAAGCTTTCTTT. Translated, it gives CASSLGTQPEAFF.